This T cell receptor (beta chain) was retrieved from a study of blood T cells in healthy people across ages (dated by TCRdb to 2013 to 2016). Study-level background: In model experiments, template switching captured roughly one uniquely barcoded TCR beta cDNA molecule for every two T cells. Two additional independent replicas of 1 million unique cDNA reads from the same blood draw were analyzed for two donors (one aged 18 to 30 and one aged 80 or older). To track age-related changes in TCR beta repertoire diversity, the study relied on deep sequencing normalized with unique cDNA molecular identifiers. Donors of different ages were randomly distributed across sequencing lanes to avoid experimental bias. Four age groups were formed from the donors: young (average 16 years), middle-aged (approximately 39), aged (62) and long-lived (roughly 88). Findings and caveats that apply to the study as a whole: Compared with the aged group, the long-lived group had more naive CD4+ T cells, fewer expanded clones and increased TCR diversity, suggesting age selection. Observed TCR beta diversity per million T cells fell roughly linearly with age, and a significant reduction was already apparent by age about 38. Estimates of total diversity from one million sequenced T cells were regarded as lower bounds and underestimates. Observed TCR beta diversity correlated strongly with the percentage of naive T cells measured by flow cytometry. Since profiling was done on bulk unsorted PBMCs, naive and antigen-experienced compartments could not be conclusively compared. Because the CMV infection status of the donors was unknown, age-related changes in expanded clonotypes may potentially have been confounded.

Library creation used 5' RACE. The run used an Illumina HiSeq 2500. A second about 7 to 11 cycle PCR used a sample-barcoded 5' primer and a J-beta primer mix. A template-switch 5' adaptor carrying 12 random nucleotides introduced a unique molecular identifier onto each TCR beta cDNA molecule. Each sample yielded at least 2.5 million CDR3-containing paired-end reads. First-strand cDNA synthesis was performed from all RNA using the Mint cDNA synthesis kit, with priming by a TRBC-specific oligonucleotide. Following uracil-DNA glycosylase treatment, all cDNA underwent a first 18-cycle PCR with the universal primers M1SS and BC2_uni_R. In the source study's methods: For normalization, 1 million high-quality reads, each with a distinct molecular identifier, were randomly selected from each sample. Instead of being binned into consensus sequences, reads with shared molecular identifiers were discarded. MiTCR, run with a Q25 quality threshold and the strictest error-elimination algorithm, handled CDR3 identification, clonotype clustering and error correction. A nonparametric unseen species model with Euler transformation was used to estimate a lower bound on total TCR beta diversity. The public reads were reprocessed in TCRdb via fastp at Q25 and MiXCR, keeping in-frame beta chains. Rows merge per CDR3 protein into single entries with the most common DNA and genes. The authors' filters were not applied to this entry. The sample has more than 1,400,000 distinct CDR3 sequences on record, approximately 38% of them singletons. Approximately 7.9% of the sample lies in the top ten.

In the germline V gene, CDR1 corresponds to SQVTM and CDR2 to ANQGSEA. V is trimmed back by 0 bases and J by 11 bases, and the junction contains 11 bases that no gene match accounts for. Spanning cysteine to phenylalanine, the CDR3 consists of 14 amino acids. Only the CDR3 region is kept as DNA, spanning 42 bases read in frame from base 1. A remark on this clonotype: Its antigen remains undetermined. A read error may explain this, as a much larger clone is one base away.

The roughly 39 donors, aged 6 to 90 years, were systemically healthy Caucasian individuals from Russia. Ten milliliters of peripheral blood were drawn from each donor into EDTA-treated Vacutainer tubes. Ficoll-Paque density-gradient centrifugation was used to isolate PBMCs, with at least 6.5 million obtained per sample. Trizol reagent was used to extract total RNA from PBMCs, with at least 5.5 micrograms per sample. For every donor, flow cytometry on a PBMC aliquot measured the percentage of naive CD45RAhigh/CD27high T cells. The rearranged segments are TRBV29-1 and TRBJ2-5; 8 central nucleotides agree with TRBD2. The receptor comes from a woman under 30 in good health. The sequencing input was blood. The CDR3 protein is CSVEDRGLVGEQYF. Here is the DNA: TGCAGCGTTGAAGATCGGGGACTAGTCGGTGAGCAGTACTTC.